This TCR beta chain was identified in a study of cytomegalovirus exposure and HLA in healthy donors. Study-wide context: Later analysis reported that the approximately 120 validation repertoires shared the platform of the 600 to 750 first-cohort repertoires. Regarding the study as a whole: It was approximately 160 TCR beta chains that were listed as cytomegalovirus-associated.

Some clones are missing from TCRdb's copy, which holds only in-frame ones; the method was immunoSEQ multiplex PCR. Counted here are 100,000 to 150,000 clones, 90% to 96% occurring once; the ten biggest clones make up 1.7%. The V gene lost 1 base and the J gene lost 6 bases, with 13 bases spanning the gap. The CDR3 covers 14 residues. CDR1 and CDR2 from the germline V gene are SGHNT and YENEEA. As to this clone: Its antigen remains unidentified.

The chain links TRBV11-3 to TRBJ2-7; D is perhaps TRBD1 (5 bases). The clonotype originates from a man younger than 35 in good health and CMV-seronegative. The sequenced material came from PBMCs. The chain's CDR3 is CASSLGQMDAEQYF. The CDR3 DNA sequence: TGTGCCAGCAGCTTAGGACAGATGGACGCCGAGCAGTACTTC.